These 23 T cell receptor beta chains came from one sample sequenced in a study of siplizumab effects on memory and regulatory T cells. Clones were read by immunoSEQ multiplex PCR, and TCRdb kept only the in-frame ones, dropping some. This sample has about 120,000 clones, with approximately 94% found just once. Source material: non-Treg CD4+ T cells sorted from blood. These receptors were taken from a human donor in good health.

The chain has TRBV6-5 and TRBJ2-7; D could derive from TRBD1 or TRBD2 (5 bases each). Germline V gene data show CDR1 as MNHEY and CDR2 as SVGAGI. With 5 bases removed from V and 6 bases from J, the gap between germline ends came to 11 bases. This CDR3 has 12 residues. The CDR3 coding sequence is TGTGCCAGCAGTAGGGGAGAGCGCGAGCAGTACTTC. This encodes CASSRGEREQYF.

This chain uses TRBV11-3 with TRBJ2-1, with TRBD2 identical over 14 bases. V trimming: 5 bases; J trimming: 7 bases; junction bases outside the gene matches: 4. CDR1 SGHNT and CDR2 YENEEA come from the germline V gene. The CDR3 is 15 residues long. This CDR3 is CASSPRTSGGNEQFF. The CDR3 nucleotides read TGTGCCAGCAGCCCACGGACTAGCGGGGGGAATGAGCAGTTCTTC.

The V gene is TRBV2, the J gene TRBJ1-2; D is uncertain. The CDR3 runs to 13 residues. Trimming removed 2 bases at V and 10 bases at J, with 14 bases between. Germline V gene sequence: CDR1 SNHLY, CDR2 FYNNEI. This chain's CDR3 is CASSENPPAFYTF. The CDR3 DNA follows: TGTGCCAGCAGTGAAAATCCGCCAGCCTTCTACACCTTC. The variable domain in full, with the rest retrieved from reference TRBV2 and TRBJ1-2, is EPEVTQTPSHQVTQMGQEVILRCVPISNHLYFYWYRQILGQKVEFLVSFYNNEISEKSEIFDDQFSVERPDGSNFTLKIRSTKLEDSAMYFCASSENPPAFYTFGSGTRLTVV.

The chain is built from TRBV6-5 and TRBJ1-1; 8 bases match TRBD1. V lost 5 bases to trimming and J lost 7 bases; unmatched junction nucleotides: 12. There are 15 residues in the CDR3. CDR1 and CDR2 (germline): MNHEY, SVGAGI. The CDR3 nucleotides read TGTGCCAGCAGTATCGAGACAGGGGAGTCCAGTGAAGCTTTCTTT. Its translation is CASSIETGESSEAFF.

CDR3 residues: CSAGDRYEQYF. For the CDR3, the DNA is TGCAGTGCTGGGGACAGATACGAGCAGTACTTC. The rearrangement links TRBV20-1 to TRBJ2-7; the match to TRBD1 covers 7 bases. The CDR3 covers 11 residues. The V and J ends lost 5 bases and 4 bases, in that order; junction bases with no gene match: 2. Germline CDR1 and CDR2: DFQATT and SNEGSKA (reference sequence).

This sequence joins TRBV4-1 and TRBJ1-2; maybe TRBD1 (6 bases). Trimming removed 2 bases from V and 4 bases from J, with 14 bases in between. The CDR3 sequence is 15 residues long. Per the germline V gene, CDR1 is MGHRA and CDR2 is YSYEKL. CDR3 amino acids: CASSQQPGVGYGYTF. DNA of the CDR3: TGCGCCAGCAGCCAACAGCCAGGGGTAGGCTATGGCTACACCTTC.

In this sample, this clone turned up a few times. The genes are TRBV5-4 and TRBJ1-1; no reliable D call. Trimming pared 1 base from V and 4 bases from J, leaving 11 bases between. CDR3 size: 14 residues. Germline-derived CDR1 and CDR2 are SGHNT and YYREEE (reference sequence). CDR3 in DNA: TGTGCCAGCAGCTTGCGGGTTACGAGCACTGAAGCTTTCTTT. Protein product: CASSLRVTSTEAFF. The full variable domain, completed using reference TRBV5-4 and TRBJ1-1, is ETGVTQSPTHLIKTRGQQVTLRCSSQSGHNTVSWYQQALGQGPQFIFQYYREEENGRGNFPPRFSGLQFPNYSSELNVNALELDDSALYLCASSLRVTSTEAFFGQGTRLTVV.

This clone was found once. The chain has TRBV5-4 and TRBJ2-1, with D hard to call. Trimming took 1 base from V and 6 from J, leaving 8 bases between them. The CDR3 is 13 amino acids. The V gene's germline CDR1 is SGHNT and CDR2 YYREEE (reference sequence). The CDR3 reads CASSLSGTNEQFF. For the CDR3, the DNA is TGTGCCAGCAGCTTGTCAGGTACCAATGAGCAGTTCTTC. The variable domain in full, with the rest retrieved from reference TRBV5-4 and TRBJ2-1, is ETGVTQSPTHLIKTRGQQVTLRCSSQSGHNTVSWYQQALGQGPQFIFQYYREEENGRGNFPPRFSGLQFPNYSSELNVNALELDDSALYLCASSLSGTNEQFFGPGTRLTVL.

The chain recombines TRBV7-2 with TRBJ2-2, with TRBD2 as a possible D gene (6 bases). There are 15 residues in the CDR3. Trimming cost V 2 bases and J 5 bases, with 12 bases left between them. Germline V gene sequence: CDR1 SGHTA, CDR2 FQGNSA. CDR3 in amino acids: CASSLSPRGTGELFF. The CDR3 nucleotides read TGTGCCAGCAGCTTAAGCCCCCGGGGGACCGGGGAGCTGTTTTTT.

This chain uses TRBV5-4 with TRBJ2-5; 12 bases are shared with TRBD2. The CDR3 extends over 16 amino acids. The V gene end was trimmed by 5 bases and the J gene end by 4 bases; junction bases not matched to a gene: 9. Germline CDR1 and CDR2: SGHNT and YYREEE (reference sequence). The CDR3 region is CASSQGLAGMRETQYF. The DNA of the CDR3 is TGTGCCAGCAGTCAAGGACTAGCGGGGATGCGAGAGACCCAGTACTTC.

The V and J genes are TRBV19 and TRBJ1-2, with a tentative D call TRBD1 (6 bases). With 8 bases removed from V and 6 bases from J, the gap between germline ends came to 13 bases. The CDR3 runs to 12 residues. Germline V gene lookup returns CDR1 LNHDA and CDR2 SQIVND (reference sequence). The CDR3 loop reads CASYRDEHGYTF. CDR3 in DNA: TGTGCCAGTTACAGGGACGAGCATGGCTACACCTTC.

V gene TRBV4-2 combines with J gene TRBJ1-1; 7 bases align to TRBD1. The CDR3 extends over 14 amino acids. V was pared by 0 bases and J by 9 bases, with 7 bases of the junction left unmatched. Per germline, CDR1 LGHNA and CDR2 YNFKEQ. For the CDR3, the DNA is TGTGCCAGCAGCCAAGATGGGGGACAGAAAAAAGCTTTCTTT. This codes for CASSQDGGQKKAFF.

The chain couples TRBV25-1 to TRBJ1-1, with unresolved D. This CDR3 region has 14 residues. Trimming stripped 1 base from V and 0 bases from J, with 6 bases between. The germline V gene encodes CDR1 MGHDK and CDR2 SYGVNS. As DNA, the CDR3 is TGTGCCAGCAGTGAATCCAATATGAACACTGAAGCTTTCTTT. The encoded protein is CASSESNMNTEAFF.

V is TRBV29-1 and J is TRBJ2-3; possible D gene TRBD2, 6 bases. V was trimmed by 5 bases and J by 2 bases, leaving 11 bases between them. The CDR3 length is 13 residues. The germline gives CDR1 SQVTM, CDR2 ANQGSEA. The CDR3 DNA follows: TGCAGCGTTTTGACTAGGTTCACAGATACGCAGTATTTT. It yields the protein CSVLTRFTDTQYF.

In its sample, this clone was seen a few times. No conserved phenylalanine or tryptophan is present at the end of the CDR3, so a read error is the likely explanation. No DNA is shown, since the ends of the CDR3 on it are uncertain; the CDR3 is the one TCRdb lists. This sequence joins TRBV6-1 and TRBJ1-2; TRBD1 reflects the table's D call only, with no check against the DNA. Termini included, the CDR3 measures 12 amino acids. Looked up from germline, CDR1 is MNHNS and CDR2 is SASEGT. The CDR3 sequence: CASSEAKRQGVI.

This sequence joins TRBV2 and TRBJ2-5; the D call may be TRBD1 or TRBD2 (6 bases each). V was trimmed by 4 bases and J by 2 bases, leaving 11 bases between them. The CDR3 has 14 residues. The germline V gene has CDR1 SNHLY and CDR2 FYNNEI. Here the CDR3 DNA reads TGTGCCAGCAGTGGGGGGGCGGAACAAGAGACCCAGTACTTC. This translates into CASSGGAEQETQYF. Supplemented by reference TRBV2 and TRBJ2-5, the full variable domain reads EPEVTQTPSHQVTQMGQEVILRCVPISNHLYFYWYRQILGQKVEFLVSFYNNEISEKSEIFDDQFSVERPDGSNFTLKIRSTKLEDSAMYFCASSGGAEQETQYFGPGTRLLVL.

CDR3: CASSPTDTQYF. Here the CDR3 DNA reads TGTGCCAGCTCACCAACAGATACGCAGTATTTT. The chain carries TRBV18 and TRBJ2-3; unclear D gene. Germline V gene lookup returns CDR1 KGHSH and CDR2 LQKENI. The V end was cut by 2 bases, the J end by 3 bases, with 0 bases between. This CDR3 has 11 residues. The full variable domain, its missing parts supplied by reference TRBV18 and TRBJ2-3, is NAGVMQNPRHLVRRRGQEARLRCSPMKGHSHVYWYRQLPEEGLKFMVYLQKENIIDESGMPKERFSAEFPKEGPSILRIQQVVRGDSAAYFCASSPTDTQYFGPGTRLTVL.

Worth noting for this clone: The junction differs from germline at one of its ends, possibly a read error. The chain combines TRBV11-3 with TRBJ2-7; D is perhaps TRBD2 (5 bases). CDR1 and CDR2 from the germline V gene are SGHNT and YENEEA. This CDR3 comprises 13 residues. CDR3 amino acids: CASSFMDGRDIKF. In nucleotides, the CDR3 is TGTGCCAGCAGCTTCATGGACGGTCGGGATATTAAGTTC. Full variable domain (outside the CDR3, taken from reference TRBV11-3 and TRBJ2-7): EAGVVQSPRYKIIEKKQPVAFWCNPISGHNTLYWYLQNLGQGPELLIRYENEEAVDDSQLPKDRFSAERLKGVDSTLKIQPAELGDSAVYLCASSFMDGRDIKFGPGTRLTVT.

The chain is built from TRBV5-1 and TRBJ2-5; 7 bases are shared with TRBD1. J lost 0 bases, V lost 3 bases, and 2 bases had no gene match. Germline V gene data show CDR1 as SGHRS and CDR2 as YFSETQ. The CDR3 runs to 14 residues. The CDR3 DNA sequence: TGCGCCAGCAGCTCCCAGGGGGACCAAGAGACCCAGTACTTC. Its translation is CASSSQGDQETQYF.

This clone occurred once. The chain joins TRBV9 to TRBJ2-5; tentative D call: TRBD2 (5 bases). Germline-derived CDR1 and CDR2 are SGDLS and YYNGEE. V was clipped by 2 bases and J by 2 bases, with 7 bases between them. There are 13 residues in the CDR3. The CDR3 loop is CASSVEAQETQYF. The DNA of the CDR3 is TGTGCCAGCAGCGTGGAGGCTCAAGAGACCCAGTACTTC.

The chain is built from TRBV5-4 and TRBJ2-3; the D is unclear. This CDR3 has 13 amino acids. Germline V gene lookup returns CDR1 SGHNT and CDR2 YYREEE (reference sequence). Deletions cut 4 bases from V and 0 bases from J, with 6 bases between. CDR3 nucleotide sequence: TGTGCCAGCAGCCAGTTTAGCACAGATACGCAGTATTTT. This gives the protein CASSQFSTDTQYF.

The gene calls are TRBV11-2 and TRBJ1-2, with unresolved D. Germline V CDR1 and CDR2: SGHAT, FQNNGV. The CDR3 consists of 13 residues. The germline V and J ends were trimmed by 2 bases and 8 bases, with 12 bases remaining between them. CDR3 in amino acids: CASSLNPTGGYTF. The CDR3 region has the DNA TGTGCCAGCAGCTTAAATCCCACCGGGGGCTACACCTTC. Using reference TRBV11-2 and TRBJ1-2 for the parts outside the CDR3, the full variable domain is EAGVAQSPRYKIIEKRQSVAFWCNPISGHATLYWYQQILGQGPKLLIQFQNNGVVDDSQLPKDRFSAERLKGVDSTLKIQPAKLEDSAVYLCASSLNPTGGYTFGSGTRLTVV.

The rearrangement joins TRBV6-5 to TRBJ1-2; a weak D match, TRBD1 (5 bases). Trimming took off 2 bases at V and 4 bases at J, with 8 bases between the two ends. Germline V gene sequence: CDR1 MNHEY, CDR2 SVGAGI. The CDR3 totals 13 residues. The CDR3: CASSYLRGYGYTF. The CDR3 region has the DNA TGTGCCAGCAGTTACCTAAGGGGCTATGGCTACACCTTC.